These 31 T cell receptor beta chains came from one sample sequenced in a study of T cell responses to AZD1222 COVID-19 vaccine. The method was immunoSEQ multiplex PCR; TCRdb's version includes in-frame clones alone and lacks a portion of them. Among 150,000 or so clones listed, less than 95% were seen once. This specimen was peripheral blood, taken 28 days after the second AZD1222 dose. The receptor set was obtained from an adult who received the AZD1222 COVID-19 vaccine.

This chain joins TRBV3-1 (or the pseudogene TRBV3-2) and TRBJ2-3, with 8 positions matching TRBD2. Germline-derived CDR1 and CDR2 are LGHDT and YNNKEL (reference sequence). This CDR3 is 15 amino acids long. V lost 3 bases to trimming and J lost 1 base; unmatched junction nucleotides: 3. This chain's CDR3 is CASSHPTSGTDTQYF. As DNA, the CDR3 is TGTGCCAGCAGCCACCCGACTAGCGGCACAGATACGCAGTATTTT.

This clone came up once. The chain uses TRBV6-6 and TRBJ1-5; 8 bases agree with TRBD1. The germline CDR1 and CDR2 sequences are MNHNY and SVGAGI (reference sequence). The CDR3 length is 17 residues. V shed 5 bases, J shed 0 bases, and the junction held 9 bases outside the gene matches. In nucleotides, the CDR3 is TGTGCCAGCAGTCCTACAGGGGGGGTTTATAGCAATCAGCCCCAGCATTTT. It encodes CASSPTGGVYSNQPQHF.

For this clone: Sequence at one end of the junction differs from germline and may be a read error. The chain couples TRBV2 to TRBJ1-2; 9 nucleotides line up with TRBD1. The CDR3 loop spans 14 amino acids. CDR1 and CDR2 (germline): SNHLY, FYNNEI. CDR3 sequence reads: CASKEQGAYYGYTF. The CDR3 DNA follows: TGTGCGAGCAAGGAACAGGGGGCTTACTATGGCTACACCTTC.

As to this clone: Other DNA sequences in this specimen translate into the identical CDR3. The genes are TRBV18 and TRBJ1-5, with a tentative D call TRBD1 (6 bases). Looked up from germline, CDR1 is KGHSH and CDR2 is LQKENI. Trimming cost V 6 bases and J 5 bases, with 11 bases left between them. The CDR3 is 13 residues long. The CDR3 DNA follows: TGTGCCAGCTCCGAGGGGGGCGATCAGCCCCAGCATTTT. It translates to CASSEGGDQPQHF.

The CDR3 protein is CASSPWEANTGELFF. CDR3 coding DNA: TGTGCCAGTAGCCCATGGGAAGCGAACACCGGGGAGCTGTTTTTT. The rearrangement links TRBV19 to TRBJ2-2; D gene ambiguous. The length of the CDR3 is 15 residues. V was shortened by 6 bases and J by 0 bases, with 11 bases between the two germline ends. CDR1 is LNHDA, CDR2 SQIVND, per germline (reference sequence).

The chain joins TRBV5-5 to TRBJ1-3; D uncertain. CDR3 length: 17 amino acids. CDR1 is SGHKS and CDR2 is YYEKEE in the germline V gene (reference sequence). V dropped 2 bases and J dropped 0 bases, with 15 bases sitting between them. Written as DNA, the CDR3 is TGTGCCAGCAGCTTTGTAGCGGGGATCCCCTCTGGAAACACCATATATTTT. This encodes CASSFVAGIPSGNTIYF.

The genes are TRBV19 and TRBJ1-2; D perhaps matches TRBD1 (6 bases). Germline V gives CDR1 LNHDA, CDR2 SQIVND (reference sequence). CDR3 length: 15 amino acids. Trimming cost V 1 base and J 4 bases, with 13 bases left between them. CDR3 DNA sequence: TGTGCCAGTAGTATAGGGGACAACCGCTTCTATGGCTACACCTTC. This encodes CASSIGDNRFYGYTF.

The chain employs TRBV15 and TRBJ1-1; D remains unclear. V shed 6 bases and J shed 0 bases, with 5 bases lying between them. The germline V gene encodes CDR1 LNHNV and CDR2 YYDKDF (reference sequence). CDR3 length equals 12 residues. The CDR3 spells CATRGLNTEAFF. The CDR3 nucleotides are TGTGCCACCAGAGGCCTGAACACTGAAGCTTTCTTT.

This chain uses TRBV28 with TRBJ2-7; D is possibly TRBD1 or TRBD2 (6 bases each). Germline values: CDR1 MDHEN, CDR2 SYDVKM. The V end was cut by 2 bases, the J end by 8 bases, with 19 bases between. The CDR3 has 15 residues. CDR3 in DNA: TGTGCCAGCAGTTTACGGGGGCGAGGGGTCGGGAAGCAGTACTTC. Protein product: CASSLRGRGVGKQYF.

The rearrangement uses TRBV9 and TRBJ1-5, with 8 bases identical to TRBD1. The germline CDR1 and CDR2 sequences are SGDLS and YYNGEE. V lost 4 bases to trimming and J lost 6 bases; unmatched junction nucleotides: 9. This CDR3 contains 15 residues. CDR3 sequence (DNA): TGTGCCAGCAGCTCAGAAGGACAGGGCGGTCAGCCCCAGCATTTT. This sequence encodes CASSSEGQGGQPQHF.

V is TRBV30 and J is TRBJ2-5, with D perhaps given as TRBD1 or TRBD2 (5 bases each). This CDR3 spans 14 amino acids. The V gene's germline CDR1 is GTSNPN and CDR2 SVGIG (reference sequence). V was pared by 3 bases and J by 2 bases, with 13 bases between. CDR3: CAWSPGTSQETQYF. CDR3 coding DNA: TGTGCCTGGAGCCCCGGGACCTCACAAGAGACCCAGTACTTC. Variable domain in full (rest from reference TRBV30 and TRBJ2-5): SQTIHQWPATLVQPVGSPLSLECTVEGTSNPNLYWYRQAAGRGLQLLFYSVGIGQISSEVPQNLSASRPQDRQFILSSKKLLLSDSGFYLCAWSPGTSQETQYFGPGTRLLVL.

The CDR3 loop reads CASSTTGKNTIYF. CDR3 nucleotides: TGTGCCAGCAGTACCACAGGGAAGAACACCATATATTTT. The chain employs TRBV14 and TRBJ1-3, with TRBD1 as a possible D gene (6 bases). Germline V gene lookup returns CDR1 SGHDN and CDR2 FVKESK. The germline V and J ends were trimmed by 6 bases and 7 bases, with 13 bases remaining between them. The length of the CDR3 is 13 residues.

The rearrangement joins TRBV5-1 to TRBJ1-3, with 8 bases matching TRBD1. Unmatched junction bases numbered 6, after V lost 0 bases and J lost 4 bases. In germline, CDR1 is SGHRS, CDR2 YFSETQ. This CDR3 comprises 16 residues. CDR3 DNA sequence: TGCGCCAGCAGCTTGGAGCAGGGGGCCGCAGGAAACACCATATATTTT. It encodes CASSLEQGAAGNTIYF.

In its sample, this clone was seen once. This chain links TRBV5-1 with TRBJ1-5; TRBD1 matches at 7 bases. CDR1 is SGHRS and CDR2 is YFSETQ in the germline V gene. The V segment lost 0 bases and the J segment 7 bases; nucleotides outside the gene matches: 1. The CDR3 covers 13 residues. The CDR3 protein is CASSLAGGQPQHF. The CDR3 DNA reads as TGCGCCAGCAGCTTGGCAGGGGGACAGCCCCAGCATTTT.

This chain joins TRBV5-4 and TRBJ2-5; no clear D gene. The length of the CDR3 is 15 residues. Germline lookup yields CDR1 SGHNT and CDR2 YYREEE (reference sequence). V was shortened by 0 bases and J by 5 bases, with 14 bases between the two germline ends. CDR3 bases: TGTGCCAGCAGCTTGGATATAGGAAAAGGGGAGACCCAGTACTTC. Translating it yields CASSLDIGKGETQYF.

The chain carries TRBV2 and TRBJ1-5, with TRBD1 matching 8 bases. Germline V lookup: CDR1 SNHLY, CDR2 FYNNEI. The ends lost 4 bases at V and 4 bases at J; junction bases unmatched: 6. CDR3 size: 15 residues. The CDR3 DNA is TGTGCCAGCAGTGCTACAGGGGGTACGAATCAGCCCCAGCATTTT. As protein: CASSATGGTNQPQHF. Full variable domain (missing parts from reference TRBV2 and TRBJ1-5): EPEVTQTPSHQVTQMGQEVILRCVPISNHLYFYWYRQILGQKVEFLVSFYNNEISEKSEIFDDQFSVERPDGSNFTLKIRSTKLEDSAMYFCASSATGGTNQPQHFGDGTRLSIL.

The chain has TRBV3-1 (or the pseudogene TRBV3-2) and TRBJ2-2, with no clear D. This CDR3 contains 15 residues. Trimming shortened V by 0 bases and J by 4 bases, and 9 bases separated the two germline ends. The germline V gene encodes CDR1 LGHDT and CDR2 YNNKEL (reference sequence). For the CDR3, the DNA is TGTGCCAGCAGCCAAGATTCCAGGACCACCGGGGAGCTGTTTTTT. This encodes CASSQDSRTTGELFF.

The J gene is TRBJ1-1, the V gene TRBV11-3; D ambiguous. The CDR3 has 15 residues. With 1 base removed from V and 0 bases from J, the gap between germline ends came to 9 bases. Germline-derived CDR1 and CDR2 are SGHNT and YENEEA. The CDR3 loop is CASSLGSTMNTEAFF. DNA for the CDR3: TGTGCCAGCAGCTTAGGCAGCACTATGAACACTGAAGCTTTCTTT.

The genes are TRBV28 and TRBJ1-5; TRBD1 agrees at 7 bases. The V gene's germline CDR1 is MDHEN and CDR2 SYDVKM. The CDR3 sequence is 13 residues long. With 5 bases clipped from V and 16 bases from J, the junction kept 14 bases outside the gene matches. CDR3 DNA: TGTGCCAGCAGTAAAGGGGGCTGGATCGAACCACATTTT. Encoded protein: CASSKGGWIEPHF.

This chain joins TRBV18 and TRBJ2-7, with 9 nucleotides matching TRBD1. With 5 bases clipped from V and 0 bases from J, the junction kept 5 bases outside the gene matches. The CDR3 covers 15 residues. Germline lookup yields CDR1 KGHSH and CDR2 LQKENI. The CDR3 DNA reads as TGTGCCAGCTCATCGGGGACAGGGAGCTCCTACGAGCAGTACTTC. Amino acid sequence: CASSSGTGSSYEQYF.

The CDR3 sequence: CAISGSGRDLGSGANVLTF. In DNA, the CDR3 is TGTGCCATCAGTGGATCGGGGAGGGACTTAGGCTCTGGGGCCAACGTCCTGACTTTC. J is TRBJ2-6 and V is TRBV10-3; 7 nucleotides agree with TRBD2. This CDR3 is 19 amino acids long. Germline CDR1 ENHRY, CDR2 SYGVKD. V was clipped by 4 bases and J by 0 bases; unmatched bases: 12.

CDR3 nucleotide sequence: TGTGCCAGCAGTATCCGGGACAGGCAGTACTTC. This translates into CASSIRDRQYF. This chain uses TRBV6-5 with TRBJ2-7, with 7 bases aligning to TRBD1. The germline CDR1 and CDR2 sequences are MNHEY and SVGAGI. V lost 5 bases, J lost 9 bases, and 4 bases stayed unmatched. The CDR3 has 11 amino acids.

CDR3 nucleotides: TGTGCCAGCAGTTCCCTAGATCGTTCTAGTAAGCAGTACTTC. Protein product: CASSSLDRSSKQYF. The rearrangement joins TRBV6-6 to TRBJ2-7; D ambiguous. The ends were cut back, 4 bases at V and 8 bases at J, with 18 bases in the middle. The CDR3 totals 14 residues. In germline, CDR1 is MNHNY, CDR2 SVGAGI (reference sequence).

The chain uses TRBV9 and TRBJ1-1, with D unresolved. In germline, CDR1 is SGDLS, CDR2 YYNGEE. CDR3 length: 14 amino acids. Trimming took off 3 bases at V and 1 base at J, with 10 bases between the two ends. The CDR3 sequence is CASSAQVGNTEAFF. The CDR3 region has the DNA TGTGCCAGCAGCGCCCAGGTGGGGAACACTGAAGCTTTCTTT.

V is TRBV5-1 and J is TRBJ2-2; 7 nucleotides match TRBD1. The CDR3 extends over 16 amino acids. V was pared by 3 bases and J by 3 bases, with 8 bases of the junction left unmatched. Looked up from germline, CDR1 is SGHRS and CDR2 is YFSETQ. The DNA of the CDR3 is TGCGCCAGCAGCTGGGACAGACCAGGGGACACCGGGGAGCTGTTTTTT. Translating gives CASSWDRPGDTGELFF.

This clone was seen more than once but under ten times. The chain recombines TRBV28 with TRBJ1-3; D unresolved. The CDR3 is 13 residues long. Germline CDR1 is MDHEN and CDR2 is SYDVKM. Trimming cost V 5 bases and J 2 bases, with 7 bases left between them. The CDR3 DNA reads TGTGCCAGCAGTGACTCTGCTGGAAACACCATATATTTT. Translated: CASSDSAGNTIYF.

This chain uses TRBV3-1 (or the pseudogene TRBV3-2) with TRBJ1-2; D is possibly TRBD1 (6 bases). V was pared by 2 bases and J by 1 base, with 14 bases between. CDR3 length: 16 amino acids. Germline values: CDR1 LGHDT, CDR2 YNNKEL (reference sequence). The CDR3 region is CASSQQLGGGNYGYTF. DNA of the CDR3: TGTGCCAGCAGCCAACAGTTAGGGGGGGGTAACTATGGCTACACCTTC.

The chain carries TRBV28 and TRBJ1-2; D may be TRBD1 (6 bases). V lost 5 bases, J lost 7 bases, and 14 bases lay in between. In germline, CDR1 is MDHEN, CDR2 SYDVKM. The CDR3 has 13 residues. CDR3 sequence reads: CASSGRGGFGYTF. CDR3 sequence (DNA): TGTGCCAGCAGTGGCAGGGGCGGTTTTGGCTACACCTTC.

The chain combines TRBV24-1 with TRBJ1-2; 11 nucleotides line up with TRBD1. CDR1 is KGHDR, CDR2 SFDVKD, per germline. J lost 1 base, V lost 5 bases, and 11 bases had no gene match. CDR3 length: 18 residues. CDR3 nucleotide sequence: TGTGCCACCAGTGGTACTCTGGGACAGGGGGTTCATAACTATGGCTACACCTTC. It codes for CATSGTLGQGVHNYGYTF.

The gene calls are TRBV19 and TRBJ2-3; maybe TRBD2 (6 bases). The germline CDR1 and CDR2 sequences are LNHDA and SQIVND (reference sequence). The V and J ends lost 3 bases and 1 base respectively, with 11 bases between them. The CDR3 runs 15 residues. Written as DNA, the CDR3 is TGTGCCAGTAGTATCCTAGCGCCTCGCACAGATACGCAGTATTTT. It is translated as CASSILAPRTDTQYF.

V gene TRBV7-9 combines with J gene TRBJ2-7, with unresolved D. The CDR3 extends over 14 amino acids. V lost 7 bases and J lost 0, with 13 bases in between. The germline CDR1 and CDR2 sequences are SEHNR and FQNEAQ (reference sequence). The CDR3 DNA sequence: TGTGCCAGCAATCCCCCAGGACGCTCCTACGAGCAGTACTTC. This translates into CASNPPGRSYEQYF.